This entry is about one T cell receptor beta chain. Its antigen is still unknown. These data originate in a study of cytomegalovirus exposure and HLA in healthy donors. Study findings and constraints: In vitro experiments confirmed that a few CMV-associated chains were specific for CMV antigens. The authors excluded some V segments, including TRBV6-2 and TRBV6-3, as indistinguishable. When a later analysis was performed, an Asian-associated ancestry cluster reportedly had fewer N-insertions than the approximately 700-donor mean.

PCR amplification relied on 60 Vbeta primers (plus 13 Jbeta primers). Per the authors' pipeline: Counted up in a later analysis, unique TCR beta chains came to about 80 million, with some 9.9 million shared. Measured with immunoSEQ multiplex PCR; TCRdb has only the in-frame clones, and not every one. V and J calls and clone size are those listed in that table; D and trimming were worked out from the DNA. The data show around 170,000 clones, just under 80% seen once. Trimming stripped 5 bases from V and 5 bases from J, with 19 bases between. Looked up from germline, CDR1 is MNHNY and CDR2 is SVGAGI (reference sequence). The CDR3 extends over 15 amino acids.

The rearrangement links TRBV6-6 to TRBJ2-7; TRBD2 is a possible D gene (6 bases). This clonotype was sampled from a woman between 45 and 60 years old in good health and CMV-seropositive. Sequenced material: PBMCs. The CDR3 spells CASSDSRLGGDEQYF. CDR3 sequence (DNA): TGTGCCAGCAGTGATTCTAGGTTAGGCGGGGACGAGCAGTACTTC.